The sequence of this T cell receptor (beta chain) was determined in a study of T cells expressing NK-cell markers. For the study at large: HCMV seropositivity characterized most of the eight sequenced donors, and seronegativity one. Study-level points and caveats: The CD3+CD56-NKG2C+ fraction of several donors was likewise dominated by these clonotypes. HCMV specificity was not established for the expanded NKG2C+ T cell clones.

The TCR beta cDNA came from 5'RACE template switching with UMIs. TCRdb re-called the 5' RACE reads and shows each CDR3 protein once, DNA omitted. Its table lists approximately 420,000 distinct CDR3 sequences. With regard to this clonotype: Antigen unknown.

Looked up from germline, CDR1 is DFQATT and CDR2 is SNEGSKA (reference sequence). This CDR3 has 15 residues. The sample taken for sequencing was blood T cells: a sorted CD56 or NKG2C T cell subset, CD4+ or CD8+ T cells, or bulk PBMC T cells (not recorded which). This chain connects TRBV20-1 to TRBJ1-1. The clonotype comes from a woman in her forties or fifties in good health. The CDR3 here is CSARGKPRKNTEAFF.